These T cell receptor beta chains were read from a single sample in a study of response to subunit inactivated influenza vaccine. Each CDR3 protein is one row after TCRdb ran MiXCR on the RT-PCR reads. The sample yields about 780,000 distinct CDR3 sequences, 18% seen once. Sequencing was performed on PBMCs from blood, taken approximately 5 days after vaccination. All receptors derive from a man aged 50 or older who received an inactivated influenza vaccine. CDR3s include the opening cysteine and the closing phenylalanine or tryptophan. Fields, in order: V gene, J gene, clone size, D gene, CDR3 DNA, CDR3 protein. D genes are given only for firm matches. For some rows the clone size is stated as once, few or many, or as a class when expanded; others skip it.

v_gene: TRBV29-1
j_gene: TRBJ2-5
abundance: -
d_gene: -
CDR3nt: TGCAGCGTTGAAGATCTAGGACTAAAGTTGACCCAGTACTTC
CDR3aa: CSVEDLGLKLTQYF

v_gene: TRBV30
j_gene: TRBJ1-4
abundance: -
d_gene: -
CDR3nt: TGTGCCTGGAGTGTGCAGGGGACTAAAGGACTGTTTTTT
CDR3aa: CAWSVQGTKGLFF

v_gene: TRBV21-1
j_gene: TRBJ1-1
abundance: few
d_gene: -
CDR3nt: TGTGCCAGCAGCAAAGGGTCCGAACTTAATAAGAACACTGAAGCTTTCTTT
CDR3aa: CASSKGSELNKNTEAFF

v_gene: TRBV29-1
j_gene: TRBJ2-7
abundance: few
d_gene: TRBD1
CDR3nt: TGCAGCGTGGGGACAGGAAAATCCTACGAGCAGTACTTC
CDR3aa: CSVGTGKSYEQYF

v_gene: TRBV20-1
j_gene: TRBJ1-4
abundance: few
d_gene: TRBD1
CDR3nt: TGCAGTGCTAGGGAGGACAGGAAATCTAATGAAAAACTGTTTTTT
CDR3aa: CSAREDRKSNEKLFF

v_gene: TRBV11-2
j_gene: TRBJ2-7
abundance: few
d_gene: TRBD2
CDR3nt: TGTGCCAGCAGCTTGACCTCGGGGAGGGGCCCGTTGTTCTACGAGCAGTACTTC
CDR3aa: CASSLTSGRGPLFYEQYF

v_gene: TRBV5-1
j_gene: TRBJ1-4
abundance: -
d_gene: -
CDR3nt: TGCGCCAGCAGCGAAAGTAGACAGGAACGAGGAAAACTGTTTTTT
CDR3aa: CASSESRQERGKLFF

v_gene: TRBV28
j_gene: TRBJ2-7
abundance: many
d_gene: -
CDR3nt: TGTGCCAGCAGTGACAATTACGAGCAGTACTTC
CDR3aa: CASSDNYEQYF

v_gene: TRBV7-2
j_gene: TRBJ2-1
abundance: few
d_gene: -
CDR3nt: TGTGCCAGCAGCTTAGTCGGGGCCAGCGGGCAGTTCTTC
CDR3aa: CASSLVGASGQFF

v_gene: TRBV5-1
j_gene: TRBJ1-2
abundance: -
d_gene: -
CDR3nt: TGCGCCAGCAGCTTGGCCGGGGGACCGAGGTATGGCTACACCTTC
CDR3aa: CASSLAGGPRYGYTF

v_gene: TRBV7-6
j_gene: TRBJ2-1
abundance: -
d_gene: TRBD1
CDR3nt: TGTGCCAGCAGCCCCCGGACAGGGTCGAGTGAGCAGTTCTTC
CDR3aa: CASSPRTGSSEQFF

v_gene: TRBV4-3
j_gene: TRBJ2-7
abundance: -
d_gene: TRBD2
CDR3nt: TGCGCCAGCAGCCAAACGACTAGCGGGAGATACGAGCAGTACTTC
CDR3aa: CASSQTTSGRYEQYF

v_gene: TRBV30
j_gene: TRBJ2-7
abundance: -
d_gene: -
CDR3nt: TGTGCCTGGAGTGTAGGGGGGTCCGAGCAGTACTTC
CDR3aa: CAWSVGGSEQYF

v_gene: TRBV7-9
j_gene: TRBJ2-3
abundance: -
d_gene: TRBD2
CDR3nt: TGTGCCAGCAGCCCGGGACTAGTGTTAGGCACAGATACGCAGTATTTT
CDR3aa: CASSPGLVLGTDTQYF

v_gene: TRBV6-2/TRBV6-3
j_gene: TRBJ2-3
abundance: -
d_gene: -
CDR3nt: TGTGCCAGCAGTTACTCGATCGGGACCCGGGAGAGGGATACGCAGTATTTT
CDR3aa: CASSYSIGTRERDTQYF

v_gene: TRBV20-1
j_gene: TRBJ1-4
abundance: -
d_gene: -
CDR3nt: TGCAGTGCTCAGGGAGGCGGGGAAAAACTGTTTTTT
CDR3aa: CSAQGGGEKLFF

v_gene: TRBV4-3
j_gene: TRBJ2-2
abundance: few
d_gene: TRBD2
CDR3nt: TGCGCCAGCAGCCAAGGTGGACTAGCCACCGGGGAGCTGTTTTTT
CDR3aa: CASSQGGLATGELFF

v_gene: TRBV5-1
j_gene: TRBJ2-2
abundance: -
d_gene: -
CDR3nt: TGCGCCAGCAGCTTGGGGCAGTTTCCCGGGGAGCTGTTTTTT
CDR3aa: CASSLGQFPGELFF

v_gene: TRBV20-1
j_gene: TRBJ1-1
abundance: few
d_gene: -
CDR3nt: TGCAGTGCTTACAGTGAAACTGAAGCTTTCTTT
CDR3aa: CSAYSETEAFF

v_gene: TRBV5-1
j_gene: TRBJ2-1
abundance: many
d_gene: TRBD1
CDR3nt: TGCGCCAGCAGCGGGGACAGGGGGCAGCAGTTCTTC
CDR3aa: CASSGDRGQQFF

v_gene: TRBV29-1
j_gene: TRBJ1-1
abundance: many
d_gene: -
CDR3nt: TGCAGCGTTGGGGTGGACAGGAACACTGAAGCTTTCTTT
CDR3aa: CSVGVDRNTEAFF

v_gene: TRBV5-6
j_gene: TRBJ1-1
abundance: few
d_gene: TRBD1
CDR3nt: TGTGCCAGCAGTTTCTGGACAGGAGACACTGAAGCTTTCTTT
CDR3aa: CASSFWTGDTEAFF

v_gene: TRBV6-2/TRBV6-3
j_gene: TRBJ2-5
abundance: few
d_gene: TRBD1
CDR3nt: TGTGCCAGCATCCAAGACAGGGATCAAGAGACCCAGTACTTC
CDR3aa: CASIQDRDQETQYF

v_gene: TRBV4-1
j_gene: TRBJ1-1
abundance: many
d_gene: -
CDR3nt: TGCGCCAGCAGCCCCCGGACGGGGGGAATGAACACTGAAGCTTTCTTT
CDR3aa: CASSPRTGGMNTEAFF

v_gene: TRBV7-2
j_gene: TRBJ2-1
abundance: -
d_gene: -
CDR3nt: TGTGCCAGCAGCCCACGTCGAGGGGGGGGAGACAATGAGCAGTTCTTC
CDR3aa: CASSPRRGGGDNEQFF

v_gene: TRBV6-1
j_gene: TRBJ1-5
abundance: -
d_gene: TRBD1
CDR3nt: TGTGCCAGCAGTGGACAGGGTCTGGGTCAGCCCCAGCATTTT
CDR3aa: CASSGQGLGQPQHF

v_gene: TRBV18
j_gene: TRBJ2-7
abundance: many
d_gene: TRBD1
CDR3nt: TGTGCCAGCTCACCAAGACAGGGGGAATACGAGCAGTACTTC
CDR3aa: CASSPRQGEYEQYF

v_gene: TRBV20-1
j_gene: TRBJ2-5
abundance: few
d_gene: TRBD2
CDR3nt: TGCAGTGCTAGCGGGGTGACTAGCGGGACGGAGACCCAGTACTTC
CDR3aa: CSASGVTSGTETQYF

v_gene: TRBV4-1
j_gene: TRBJ2-1
abundance: -
d_gene: -
CDR3nt: TGCGCCAGCAGCCAAGAAGTCGCCTACAATGAGCAGTTCTTC
CDR3aa: CASSQEVAYNEQFF

v_gene: TRBV12-3/TRBV12-4
j_gene: TRBJ1-1
abundance: few
d_gene: -
CDR3nt: TGTGCCAGCAGCTCCAGGGTCGGCACTGAAGCTTTCTTT
CDR3aa: CASSSRVGTEAFF

v_gene: TRBV5-1
j_gene: TRBJ2-7
abundance: -
d_gene: -
CDR3nt: TGCGCCAGCAGCCCGGCCCTGGACGGGACCTACGAGCAGTACTTC
CDR3aa: CASSPALDGTYEQYF

v_gene: TRBV20-1
j_gene: TRBJ2-3
abundance: few
d_gene: -
CDR3nt: TGCAGTGCCCCCAAGGGCAGGGCTTGGTATTTT
CDR3aa: CSAPKGRAWYF

v_gene: TRBV7-9
j_gene: TRBJ2-1
abundance: few
d_gene: TRBD2
CDR3nt: TGTGCCAGCAGCTTTCTAGCGGGAGGGGGTGGGCAGTTCTTC
CDR3aa: CASSFLAGGGGQFF

v_gene: TRBV19
j_gene: TRBJ2-1
abundance: few
d_gene: -
CDR3nt: TGTGCCAGTAGTATAGAGTTCTTC
CDR3aa: CASSIEFF

v_gene: TRBV7-2
j_gene: TRBJ2-7
abundance: -
d_gene: TRBD2
CDR3nt: TGTGCCAGCAGAGTGAGCGGGGATCCCTCCTACGAGCAGTACTTC
CDR3aa: CASRVSGDPSYEQYF

v_gene: TRBV4-3
j_gene: TRBJ2-1
abundance: -
d_gene: -
CDR3nt: TGCGCCAGCAAGGACAGCCTGAGGAATGAGCAGTTCTTC
CDR3aa: CASKDSLRNEQFF

v_gene: TRBV9
j_gene: TRBJ2-2
abundance: -
d_gene: -
CDR3nt: TGTGCCAGCAGCGTAGAAAGTTACACCGGGGAGCTGTTTTTT
CDR3aa: CASSVESYTGELFF

v_gene: TRBV29-1
j_gene: TRBJ1-1
abundance: -
d_gene: TRBD1
CDR3nt: TGCAGCGTTGGACAGGGTTTGGCTTTCTTT
CDR3aa: CSVGQGLAFF

v_gene: TRBV9
j_gene: TRBJ1-2
abundance: -
d_gene: -
CDR3nt: TGTGCCAGCAGCCCACCGGACAGCCTCTATGGCTACACCTTC
CDR3aa: CASSPPDSLYGYTF

v_gene: TRBV7-2
j_gene: TRBJ2-7
abundance: few
d_gene: TRBD2
CDR3nt: TGTGCCAGCAGCTTAGGACTAGCGAACGAGCAGTACTTC
CDR3aa: CASSLGLANEQYF

v_gene: TRBV9
j_gene: TRBJ2-7
abundance: many
d_gene: -
CDR3nt: TGTGCCAGCAGCGTAGGAGGCAACGAGCAGTACTTC
CDR3aa: CASSVGGNEQYF

v_gene: TRBV7-3
j_gene: TRBJ2-7
abundance: -
d_gene: TRBD1
CDR3nt: TGTGCCAGCAGCTTAACGTTTGGGGACAGGGGAACCTACGAGCAGTACTTC
CDR3aa: CASSLTFGDRGTYEQYF

v_gene: TRBV20-1
j_gene: TRBJ1-2
abundance: -
d_gene: -
CDR3nt: TGCAGTGCTATTGGACGGATTTGGTATGGCTACACCTTC
CDR3aa: CSAIGRIWYGYTF

v_gene: TRBV12-3/TRBV12-4
j_gene: TRBJ2-1
abundance: -
d_gene: -
CDR3nt: TGTGCCAGCAGTTTGGACCTCGGGGGGCCGAATGAGCAGTTCTTC
CDR3aa: CASSLDLGGPNEQFF

v_gene: TRBV7-2
j_gene: TRBJ1-2
abundance: few
d_gene: -
CDR3nt: TGTGCCAGCAGCTTAGGTGGGGTTTCGGGCTATGGCTACACCTTC
CDR3aa: CASSLGGVSGYGYTF

v_gene: TRBV3-1
j_gene: TRBJ2-7
abundance: -
d_gene: -
CDR3nt: TGTGCCAGCAGCCAAGATCCGGGATCGGGCGAGCAGTACTTC
CDR3aa: CASSQDPGSGEQYF

v_gene: TRBV13
j_gene: TRBJ2-3
abundance: -
d_gene: TRBD1
CDR3nt: TGTGCCAGCAGCCCAACAGGGGATGGGGGCACAGATACGCAGTATTTT
CDR3aa: CASSPTGDGGTDTQYF

v_gene: TRBV5-4
j_gene: TRBJ2-2
abundance: -
d_gene: -
CDR3nt: TGTGCCAGCAGCTTGCGGGGCTCCCAGCCAACCGGGGAGCTGTTTTTT
CDR3aa: CASSLRGSQPTGELFF

v_gene: TRBV2
j_gene: TRBJ2-1
abundance: -
d_gene: -
CDR3nt: TGTGCCAGTAAGGGGGTCGCAGGGCCAGGTGAGCAGTTCTTC
CDR3aa: CASKGVAGPGEQFF

v_gene: TRBV29-1
j_gene: TRBJ2-7
abundance: -
d_gene: TRBD1
CDR3nt: TGCAGCGTTGTGACAGGGATCAGTGTGGGATCCTACGAGCAGTACTTC
CDR3aa: CSVVTGISVGSYEQYF

v_gene: TRBV5-6
j_gene: TRBJ2-1
abundance: -
d_gene: -
CDR3nt: TGTGCCAGCAGCTGGCGAATCCGAGGGCCAATTTACAATGAGCAGTTCTTC
CDR3aa: CASSWRIRGPIYNEQFF

v_gene: TRBV20-1
j_gene: TRBJ2-1
abundance: -
d_gene: TRBD2
CDR3nt: TGCAGTGCTAGGGCTACAACTAGCGCGTTCTACAATGAGCAGTTCTTC
CDR3aa: CSARATTSAFYNEQFF

v_gene: TRBV5-5
j_gene: TRBJ2-5
abundance: -
d_gene: -
CDR3nt: TGTGCCAGCAGCGAATGGATGGGAGAGACCCAGTACTTC
CDR3aa: CASSEWMGETQYF